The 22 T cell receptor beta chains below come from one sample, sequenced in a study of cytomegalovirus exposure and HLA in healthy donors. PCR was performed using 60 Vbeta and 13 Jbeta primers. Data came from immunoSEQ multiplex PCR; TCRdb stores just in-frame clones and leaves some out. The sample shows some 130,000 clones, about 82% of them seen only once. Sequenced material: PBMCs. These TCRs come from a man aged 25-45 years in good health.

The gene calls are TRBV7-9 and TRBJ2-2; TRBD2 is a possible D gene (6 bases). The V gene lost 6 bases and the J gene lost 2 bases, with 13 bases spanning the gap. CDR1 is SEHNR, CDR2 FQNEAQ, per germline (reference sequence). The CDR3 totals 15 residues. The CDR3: CASSPTSLNTGELFF. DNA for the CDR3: TGTGCCAGCAGTCCTACTAGCCTCAACACCGGGGAGCTGTTTTTT.

The CDR3 sequence: CASSIGTSGSDTQYF. CDR3 bases: TGTGCCAGCAGCATCGGGACTAGCGGCTCAGATACGCAGTATTTT. The chain combines TRBV7-6 with TRBJ2-3, with 11 bases that match TRBD2. Germline CDR1 reads SGHVS; CDR2 reads FNYEAQ. V lost 5 bases and J lost 4; bases outside the gene matches: 5. The CDR3 covers 15 residues.

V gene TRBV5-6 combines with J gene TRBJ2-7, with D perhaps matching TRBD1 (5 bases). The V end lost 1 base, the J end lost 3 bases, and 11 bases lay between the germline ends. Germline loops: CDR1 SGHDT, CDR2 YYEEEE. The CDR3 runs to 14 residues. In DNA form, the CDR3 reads TGTGCCAGCAGCTTGTGGGGCAGAGACTACGAGCAGTACTTC. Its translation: CASSLWGRDYEQYF.

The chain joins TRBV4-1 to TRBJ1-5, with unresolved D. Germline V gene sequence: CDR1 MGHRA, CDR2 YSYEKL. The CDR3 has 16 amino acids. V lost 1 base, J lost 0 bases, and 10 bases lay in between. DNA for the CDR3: TGCGCCAGCAGCCAAGTACCGACATATAGCAATCAGCCCCAGCATTTT. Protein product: CASSQVPTYSNQPQHF.

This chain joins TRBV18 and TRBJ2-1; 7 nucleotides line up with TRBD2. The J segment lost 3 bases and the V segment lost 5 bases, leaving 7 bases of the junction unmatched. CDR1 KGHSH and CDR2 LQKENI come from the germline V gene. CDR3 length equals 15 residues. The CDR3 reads CASSSLADNYNEQFF. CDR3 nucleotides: TGTGCCAGCTCATCTCTAGCGGATAACTACAATGAGCAGTTCTTC. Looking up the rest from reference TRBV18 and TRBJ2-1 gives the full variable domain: NAGVMQNPRHLVRRRGQEARLRCSPMKGHSHVYWYRQLPEEGLKFMVYLQKENIIDESGMPKERFSAEFPKEGPSILRIQQVVRGDSAAYFCASSSLADNYNEQFFGPGTRLTVL.

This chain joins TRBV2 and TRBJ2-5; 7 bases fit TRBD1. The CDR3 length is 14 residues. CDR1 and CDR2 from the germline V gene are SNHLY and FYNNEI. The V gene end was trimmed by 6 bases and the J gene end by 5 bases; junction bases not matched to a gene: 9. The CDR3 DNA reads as TGTGCCAGCAGCCCCGGGACAGTGGTGGAGACCCAGTACTTC. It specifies CASSPGTVVETQYF. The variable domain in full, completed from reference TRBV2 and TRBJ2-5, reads EPEVTQTPSHQVTQMGQEVILRCVPISNHLYFYWYRQILGQKVEFLVSFYNNEISEKSEIFDDQFSVERPDGSNFTLKIRSTKLEDSAMYFCASSPGTVVETQYFGPGTRLLVL.

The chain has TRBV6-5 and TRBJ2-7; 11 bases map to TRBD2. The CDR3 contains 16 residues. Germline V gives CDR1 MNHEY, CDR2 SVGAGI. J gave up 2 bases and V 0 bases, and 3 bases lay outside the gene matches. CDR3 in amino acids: CASSYSQTSGAYEQYF. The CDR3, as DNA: TGTGCCAGCAGTTACTCTCAGACTAGCGGGGCCTACGAGCAGTACTTC.

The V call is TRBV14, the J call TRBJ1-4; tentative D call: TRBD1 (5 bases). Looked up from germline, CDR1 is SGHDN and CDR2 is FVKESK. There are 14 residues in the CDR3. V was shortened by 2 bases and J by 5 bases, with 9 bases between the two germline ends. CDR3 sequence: CASSQLGGNEKLFF. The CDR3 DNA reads TGTGCCAGCAGCCAACTGGGGGGAAATGAAAAACTGTTTTTT. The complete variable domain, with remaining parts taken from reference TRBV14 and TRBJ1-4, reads EAGVTQFPSHSVIEKGQTVTLRCDPISGHDNLYWYRRVMGKEIKFLLHFVKESKQDESGMPNNRFLAERTGGTYSTLKVQPAELEDSGVYFCASSQLGGNEKLFFGSGTQLSVL.

The CDR3: CASSRQFVDTQYF. Written as DNA, the CDR3 is TGTGCCAGCAGCCGACAGTTCGTGGATACGCAGTATTTT. V is TRBV7-6 and J is TRBJ2-3; D is possibly TRBD1 (5 bases). The CDR3 spans 13 residues. Per the germline V gene, CDR1 is SGHVS and CDR2 is FNYEAQ. V gave up 5 bases and J gave up 6 bases, with 12 bases separating them.

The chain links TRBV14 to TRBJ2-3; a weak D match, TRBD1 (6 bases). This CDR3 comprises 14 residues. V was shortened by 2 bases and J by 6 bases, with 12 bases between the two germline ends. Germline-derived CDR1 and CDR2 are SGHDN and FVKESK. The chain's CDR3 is CASSQTGLTDTQYF. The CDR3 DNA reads TGTGCCAGCAGCCAAACAGGGCTGACGGATACGCAGTATTTT.

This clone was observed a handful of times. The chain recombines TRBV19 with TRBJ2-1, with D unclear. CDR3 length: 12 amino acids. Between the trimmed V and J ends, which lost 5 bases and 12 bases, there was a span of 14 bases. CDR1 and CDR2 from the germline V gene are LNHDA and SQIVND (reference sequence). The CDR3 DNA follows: TGTGCCAGTAGTCACCCCAATTCTAGGCAGTTCTTC. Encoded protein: CASSHPNSRQFF. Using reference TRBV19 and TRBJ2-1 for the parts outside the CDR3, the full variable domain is DGGITQSPKYLFRKEGQNVTLSCEQNLNHDAMYWYRQDPGQGLRLIYYSQIVNDFQKGDIAEGYSVSREKKESFPLTVTSAQKNPTAFYLCASSHPNSRQFFGPGTRLTVL.

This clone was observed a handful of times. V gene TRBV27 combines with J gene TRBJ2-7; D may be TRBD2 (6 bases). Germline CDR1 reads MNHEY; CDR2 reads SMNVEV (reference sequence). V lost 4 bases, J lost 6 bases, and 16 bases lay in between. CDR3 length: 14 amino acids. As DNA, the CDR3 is TGTGCCAGCAGTTCCTCCGGGACTCTGTCCGAGCAGTACTTC. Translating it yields CASSSSGTLSEQYF.

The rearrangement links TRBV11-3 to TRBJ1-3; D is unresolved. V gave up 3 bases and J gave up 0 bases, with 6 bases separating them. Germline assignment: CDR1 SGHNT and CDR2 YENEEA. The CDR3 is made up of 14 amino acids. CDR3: CASSLGISGNTIYF. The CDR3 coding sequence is TGTGCCAGCAGCTTGGGCATCTCTGGAAACACCATATATTTT.

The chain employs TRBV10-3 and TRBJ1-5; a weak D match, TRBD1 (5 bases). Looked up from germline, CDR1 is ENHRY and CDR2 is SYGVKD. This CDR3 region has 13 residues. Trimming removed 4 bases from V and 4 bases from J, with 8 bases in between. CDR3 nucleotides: TGTGCCATCAGTGGACAGAGGAATCAGCCCCAGCATTTT. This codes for CAISGQRNQPQHF.

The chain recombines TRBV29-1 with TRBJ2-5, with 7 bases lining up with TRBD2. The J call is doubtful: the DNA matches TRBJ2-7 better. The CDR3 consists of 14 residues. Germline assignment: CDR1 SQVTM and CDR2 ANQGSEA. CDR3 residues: CSALLRGGSYEQYF. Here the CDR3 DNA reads TGCAGCGCCCTCCTTCGCGGGGGTTCCTACGAGCAGTACTTC.

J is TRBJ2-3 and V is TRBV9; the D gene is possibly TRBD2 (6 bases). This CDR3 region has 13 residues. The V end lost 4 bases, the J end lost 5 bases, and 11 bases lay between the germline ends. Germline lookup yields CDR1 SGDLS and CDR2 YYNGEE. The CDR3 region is CASSNSGLDTQYF. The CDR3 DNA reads TGTGCCAGCAGCAACTCGGGACTAGATACGCAGTATTTT.

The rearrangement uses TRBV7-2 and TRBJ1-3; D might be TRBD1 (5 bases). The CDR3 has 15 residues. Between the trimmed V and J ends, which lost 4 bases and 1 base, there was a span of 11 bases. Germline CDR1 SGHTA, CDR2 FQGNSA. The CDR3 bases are TGTGCCAGCAGCTCATTGGGGGGGTCTGGAAACACCATATATTTT. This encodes CASSSLGGSGNTIYF.

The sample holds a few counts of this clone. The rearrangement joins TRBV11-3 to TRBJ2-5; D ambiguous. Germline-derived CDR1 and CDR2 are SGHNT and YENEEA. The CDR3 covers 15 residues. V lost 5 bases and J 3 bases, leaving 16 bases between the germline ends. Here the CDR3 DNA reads TGTGCCAGCAGCCCCGGGTCAGTAAAGGAAGAGACCCAGTACTTC. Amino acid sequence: CASSPGSVKEETQYF.

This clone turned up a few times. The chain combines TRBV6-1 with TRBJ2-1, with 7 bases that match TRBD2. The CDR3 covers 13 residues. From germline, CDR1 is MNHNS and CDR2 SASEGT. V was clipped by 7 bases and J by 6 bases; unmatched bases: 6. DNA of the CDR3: TGTGCCAGCACCCCGGGGGGACGCAATGAGCAGTTCTTC. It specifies CASTPGGRNEQFF.

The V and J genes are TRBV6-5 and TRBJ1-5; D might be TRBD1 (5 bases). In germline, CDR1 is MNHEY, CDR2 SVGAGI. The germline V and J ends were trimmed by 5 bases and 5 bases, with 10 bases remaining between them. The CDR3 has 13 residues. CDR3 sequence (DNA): TGTGCCAGCAGTCAACAGGCGGATCAGCCCCAGCATTTT. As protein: CASSQQADQPQHF.

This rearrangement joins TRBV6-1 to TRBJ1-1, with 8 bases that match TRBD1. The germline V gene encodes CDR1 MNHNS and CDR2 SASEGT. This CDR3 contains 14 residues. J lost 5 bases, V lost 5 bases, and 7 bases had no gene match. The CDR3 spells CASSNGQGRTEAFF. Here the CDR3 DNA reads TGTGCCAGCAGTAATGGACAGGGTCGTACTGAAGCTTTCTTT.

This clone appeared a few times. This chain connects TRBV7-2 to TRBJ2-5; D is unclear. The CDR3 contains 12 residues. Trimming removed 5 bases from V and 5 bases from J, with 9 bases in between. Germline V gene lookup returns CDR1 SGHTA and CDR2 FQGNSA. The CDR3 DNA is TGTGCCAGCAGCCCCCCACGGGAGACCCAGTACTTC. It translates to CASSPPRETQYF. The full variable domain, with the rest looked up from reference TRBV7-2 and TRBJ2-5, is GAGVSQSPSNKVTEKGKDVELRCDPISGHTALYWYRQSLGQGLEFLIYFQGNSAPDKSGLPSDRFSAERTGGSVSTLTIQRTQQEDSAVYLCASSPPRETQYFGPGTRLLVL.